A selection of T cell receptor beta chains follows, all from one sample in a study of response to subunit inactivated influenza vaccine. Using its own MiXCR run on the RT-PCR reads, TCRdb lists one record per CDR3 protein. The profile covers around 580,000 distinct CDR3 sequences, with 14% appearing a single time and approximately 10% taken by the ten largest. This sample comprised PBMCs from blood, obtained 11 to 12 days after vaccination. Every receptor here comes from a middle-aged man who received an inactivated influenza vaccine. Each CDR3 is given with its conserved first and last residue. Each record gives: J gene, D gene, clone size, V gene, CDR3 protein, CDR3 DNA. A D gene is named only where the DNA matches it firmly. Some rows mark clone size as missing; the rest say once, few, many or name a class of expanded clone.

TRBJ2-3 | TRBD1 | few | TRBV20-1 | CSGGQGTTDTQYF | TGCAGTGGGGGACAGGGCACCACAGATACGCAGTATTTT
TRBJ2-7 | TRBD2 | - | TRBV7-2 | CASSLPGGIGLAGDYEQYF | TGTGCCAGCAGCTTACCGGGGGGGATCGGACTAGCGGGAGACTACGAGCAGTACTTC
TRBJ2-5 | - | - | TRBV18 | CASSPGRRKETQYF | TGTGCCAGCTCACCAGGCCGCCGAAAGGAGACCCAGTACTTC
TRBJ1-2 | TRBD1 | - | TRBV29-1 | CSAPGTATGSGYTF | TGCAGCGCCCCAGGGACAGCGACGGGATCTGGCTACACCTTC
TRBJ2-6 | - | - | TRBV4-3 | CASSQDRPRASGANVLTF | TGCGCCAGCAGCCAAGACAGACCCAGGGCCTCTGGGGCCAACGTCCTGACTTTC
TRBJ1-1 | - | few | TRBV5-1 | CASSFGDKKRVSEAFF | TGCGCCAGCAGCTTTGGGGATAAAAAGAGGGTATCCGAAGCTTTCTTT
TRBJ1-5 | - | many | TRBV12-3/TRBV12-4 | CASSLSGRNQPQHF | TGTGCCAGCAGTTTGTCCGGGCGCAATCAGCCCCAGCATTTT
TRBJ1-5 | TRBD1 | - | TRBV18 | CASSPGQGAVQPQHF | TGTGCCAGCTCTCCCGGACAGGGGGCGGTTCAGCCCCAGCATTTT
TRBJ2-1 | TRBD1 | few | TRBV2 | CASSLTGEVEQFF | TGTGCCAGCAGTTTGACAGGGGAGGTTGAGCAGTTCTTC
TRBJ2-3 | TRBD1 | many | TRBV24-1 | CATSDSDRVSDTQYF | TGTGCCACCAGTGATTCGGACAGGGTGTCCGATACGCAGTATTTT
TRBJ2-1 | - | many | TRBV3-1 | CASRGWGGNEQFF | TGTGCCAGCAGGGGGTGGGGAGGCAATGAGCAGTTCTTC
TRBJ2-7 | TRBD1 | few | TRBV12-3/TRBV12-4 | CASSHDRAYEQYF | TGTGCCAGCAGCCACGACAGGGCCTACGAGCAGTACTTC